This note documents a single TCR beta chain sequence. Per the study methods: Estimation of nucleated cell counts relied on the amplification of reference gene primers. Some clones are missing from TCRdb's copy, which holds only in-frame ones; the method was immunoSEQ multiplex PCR. V and J calls and clone size come straight from that table; D and trimming were deduced from the DNA. The table lists 200,000 to 250,000 clones, roughly 80% of them singletons. The data are from a study of blood T cell repertoires in COVID-19. Study-wide background: Whether acute or convalescent, the COVID-19 samples came from the United States, Italy and Spain.

CDR3 length equals 15 residues. The trim removed 4 bases at V and 5 bases at J, leaving 8 bases unmatched. The germline CDR1 and CDR2 sequences are SGHTA and FQGNSA. V and J are TRBV7-2 and TRBJ1-5; 7 nucleotides align to TRBD1. The sequencing input was peripheral blood. The receptor's source is an elderly woman with active or convalescent COVID-19. CDR3 sequence: CASSSRQGRDQPQHF. The CDR3 DNA follows: TGTGCCAGCAGCTCAAGACAGGGTCGGGATCAGCCCCAGCATTTT.